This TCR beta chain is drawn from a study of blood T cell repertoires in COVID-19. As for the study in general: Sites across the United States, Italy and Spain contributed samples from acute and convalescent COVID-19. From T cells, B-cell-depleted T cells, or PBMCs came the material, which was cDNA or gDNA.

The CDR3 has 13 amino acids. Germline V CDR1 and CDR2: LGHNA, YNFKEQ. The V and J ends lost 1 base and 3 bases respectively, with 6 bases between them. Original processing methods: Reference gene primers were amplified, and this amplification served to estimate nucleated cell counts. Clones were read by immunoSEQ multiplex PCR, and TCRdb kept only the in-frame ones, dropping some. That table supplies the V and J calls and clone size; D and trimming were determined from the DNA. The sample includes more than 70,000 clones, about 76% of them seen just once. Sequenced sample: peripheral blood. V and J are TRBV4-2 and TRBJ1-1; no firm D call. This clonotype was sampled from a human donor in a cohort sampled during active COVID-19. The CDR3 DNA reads TGTGCCAGCAGCCAAGGGGCTTACACTGAAGCTTTCTTT. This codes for CASSQGAYTEAFF.